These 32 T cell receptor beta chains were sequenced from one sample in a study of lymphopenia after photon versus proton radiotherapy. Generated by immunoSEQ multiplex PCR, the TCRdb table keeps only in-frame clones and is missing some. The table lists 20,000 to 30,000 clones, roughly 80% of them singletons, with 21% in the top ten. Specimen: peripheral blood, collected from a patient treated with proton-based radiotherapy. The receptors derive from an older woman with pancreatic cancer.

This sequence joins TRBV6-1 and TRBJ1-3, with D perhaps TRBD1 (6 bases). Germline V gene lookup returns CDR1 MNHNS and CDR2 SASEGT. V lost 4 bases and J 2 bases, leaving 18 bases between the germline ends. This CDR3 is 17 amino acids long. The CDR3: CASSGPQGSGTGNTIYF. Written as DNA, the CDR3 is TGTGCCAGCAGTGGCCCCCAGGGGAGCGGTACTGGAAACACCATATATTTT.

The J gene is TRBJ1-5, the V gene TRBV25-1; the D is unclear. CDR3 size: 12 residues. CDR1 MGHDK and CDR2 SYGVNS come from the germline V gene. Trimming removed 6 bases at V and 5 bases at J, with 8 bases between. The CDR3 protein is CASRFEDQPQHF. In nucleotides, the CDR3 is TGTGCCAGCAGGTTTGAGGATCAGCCCCAGCATTTT.

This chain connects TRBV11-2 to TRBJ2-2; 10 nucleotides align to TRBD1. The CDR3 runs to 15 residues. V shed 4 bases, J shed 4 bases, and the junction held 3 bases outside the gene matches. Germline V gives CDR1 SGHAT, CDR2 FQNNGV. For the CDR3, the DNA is TGTGCCAGCAGCTCCGACAGGGGGCCCACCGGGGAGCTGTTTTTT. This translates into CASSSDRGPTGELFF.

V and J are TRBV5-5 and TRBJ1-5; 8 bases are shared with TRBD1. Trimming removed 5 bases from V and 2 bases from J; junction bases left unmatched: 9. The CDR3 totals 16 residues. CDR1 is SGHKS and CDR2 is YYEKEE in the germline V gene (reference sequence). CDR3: CASSPTGALGNQPQHF. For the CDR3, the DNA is TGTGCCAGCAGTCCGACAGGGGCCTTGGGCAATCAGCCCCAGCATTTT.

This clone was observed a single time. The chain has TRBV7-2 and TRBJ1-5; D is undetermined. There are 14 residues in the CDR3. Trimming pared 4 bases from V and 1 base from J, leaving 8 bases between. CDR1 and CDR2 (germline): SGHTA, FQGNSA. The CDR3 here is CASSSDWSNQPQHF. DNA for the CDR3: TGTGCCAGCAGCTCCGACTGGAGCAATCAGCCCCAGCATTTT.

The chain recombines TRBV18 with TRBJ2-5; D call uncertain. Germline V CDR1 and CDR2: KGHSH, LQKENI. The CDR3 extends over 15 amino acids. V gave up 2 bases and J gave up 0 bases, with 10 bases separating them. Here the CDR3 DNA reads TGTGCCAGCTCACCATGGATGGCAAACCAAGAGACCCAGTACTTC. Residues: CASSPWMANQETQYF.

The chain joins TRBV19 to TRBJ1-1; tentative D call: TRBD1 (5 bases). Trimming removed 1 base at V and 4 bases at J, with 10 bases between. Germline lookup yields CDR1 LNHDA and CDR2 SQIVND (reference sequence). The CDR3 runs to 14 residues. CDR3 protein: CASSIASGGTEAFF. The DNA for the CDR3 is TGTGCCAGTAGTATAGCATCGGGGGGCACTGAAGCTTTCTTT. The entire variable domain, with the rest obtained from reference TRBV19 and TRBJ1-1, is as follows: DGGITQSPKYLFRKEGQNVTLSCEQNLNHDAMYWYRQDPGQGLRLIYYSQIVNDFQKGDIAEGYSVSREKKESFPLTVTSAQKNPTAFYLCASSIASGGTEAFFGQGTRLTVV.

The CDR3 region has the DNA TGTGCCAGCAGTGAAATGGGACAGGCCTATGGCTACACCTTC. This translates into CASSEMGQAYGYTF. The chain uses TRBV2 and TRBJ1-2; 8 nucleotides line up with TRBD1. Looked up from germline, CDR1 is SNHLY and CDR2 is FYNNEI. With V trimmed by 2 bases and J by 4 bases, 3 bases remained unmatched. The CDR3 extends over 14 amino acids.

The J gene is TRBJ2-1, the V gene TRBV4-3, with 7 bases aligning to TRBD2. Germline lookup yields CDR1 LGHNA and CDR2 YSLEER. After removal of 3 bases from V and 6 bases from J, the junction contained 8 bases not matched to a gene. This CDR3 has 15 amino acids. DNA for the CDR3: TGCGCCAGCAGCCAGGAAGGTCGGGAGGCCAATGAGCAGTTCTTC. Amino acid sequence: CASSQEGREANEQFF.

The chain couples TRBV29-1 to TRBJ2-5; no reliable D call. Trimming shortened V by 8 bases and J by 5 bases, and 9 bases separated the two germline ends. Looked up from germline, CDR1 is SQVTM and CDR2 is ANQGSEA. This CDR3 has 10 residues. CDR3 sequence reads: CSLYDETQYF. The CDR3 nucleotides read TGCAGCCTTTACGATGAGACCCAGTACTTC.

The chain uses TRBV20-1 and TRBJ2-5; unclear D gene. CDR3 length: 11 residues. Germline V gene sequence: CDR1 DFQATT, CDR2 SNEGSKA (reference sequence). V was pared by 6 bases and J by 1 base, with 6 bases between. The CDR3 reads CSARVQETQYF. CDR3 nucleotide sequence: TGCAGTGCCCGGGTCCAAGAGACCCAGTACTTC.

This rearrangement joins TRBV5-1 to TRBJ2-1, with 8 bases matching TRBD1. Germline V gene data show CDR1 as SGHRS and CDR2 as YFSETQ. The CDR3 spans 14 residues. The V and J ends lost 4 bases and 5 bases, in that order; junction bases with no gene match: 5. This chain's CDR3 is CASSAMTGDNEQFF. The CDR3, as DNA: TGCGCCAGCAGCGCAATGACAGGGGACAATGAGCAGTTCTTC. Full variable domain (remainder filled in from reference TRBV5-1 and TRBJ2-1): KAGVTQTPRYLIKTRGQQVTLSCSPISGHRSVSWYQQTPGQGLQFLFEYFSETQRNKGNFPGRFSGRQFSNSRSEMNVSTLELGDSALYLCASSAMTGDNEQFFGPGTRLTVL.

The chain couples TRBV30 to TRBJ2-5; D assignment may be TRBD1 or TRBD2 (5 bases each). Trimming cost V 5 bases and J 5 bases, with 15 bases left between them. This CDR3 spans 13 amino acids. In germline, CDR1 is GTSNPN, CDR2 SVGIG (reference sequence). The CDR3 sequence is CAWGDGGRETQYF. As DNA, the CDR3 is TGTGCCTGGGGGGACGGCGGCCGGGAGACCCAGTACTTC.

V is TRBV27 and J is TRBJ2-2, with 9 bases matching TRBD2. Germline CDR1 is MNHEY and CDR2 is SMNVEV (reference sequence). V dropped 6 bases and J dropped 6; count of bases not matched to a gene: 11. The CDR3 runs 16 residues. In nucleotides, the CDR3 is TGTGCCAGCAGCCCCCGGGTCCGCGGGGGGGCCGGGGAGCTGTTTTTT. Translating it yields CASSPRVRGGAGELFF.

CDR3: CASSSSGSHSGNTIYF. The CDR3 bases are TGTGCCAGCAGCTCGTCGGGGTCCCACTCTGGAAACACCATATATTTT. This chain links TRBV7-9 with TRBJ1-3, with D unresolved. Germline loops: CDR1 SEHNR, CDR2 FQNEAQ (reference sequence). Trimming removed 4 bases from V and 0 bases from J, with 13 bases in between. The CDR3 consists of 16 residues.

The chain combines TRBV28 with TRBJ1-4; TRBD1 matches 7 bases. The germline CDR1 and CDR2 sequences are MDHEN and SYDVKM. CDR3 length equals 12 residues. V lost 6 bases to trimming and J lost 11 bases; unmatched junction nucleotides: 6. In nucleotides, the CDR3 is TGTGCCAGCAGAAGGGGGCTAGAGAAACTGTTTTTT. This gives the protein CASRRGLEKLFF.

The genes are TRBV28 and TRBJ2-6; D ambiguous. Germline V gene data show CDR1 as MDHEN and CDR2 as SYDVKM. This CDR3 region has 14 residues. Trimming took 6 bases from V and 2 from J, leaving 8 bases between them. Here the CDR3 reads CASRVGTGANVLTF. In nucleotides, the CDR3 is TGTGCCAGCAGAGTAGGGACTGGGGCCAACGTCCTGACTTTC.

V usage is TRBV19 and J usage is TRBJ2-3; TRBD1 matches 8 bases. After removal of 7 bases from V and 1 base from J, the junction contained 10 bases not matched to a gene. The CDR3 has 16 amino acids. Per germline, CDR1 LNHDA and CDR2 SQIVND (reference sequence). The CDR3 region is CASMATGELGTDTQYF. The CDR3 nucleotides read TGTGCCAGTATGGCGACAGGGGAATTGGGCACAGATACGCAGTATTTT. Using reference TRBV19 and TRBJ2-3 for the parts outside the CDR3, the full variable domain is DGGITQSPKYLFRKEGQNVTLSCEQNLNHDAMYWYRQDPGQGLRLIYYSQIVNDFQKGDIAEGYSVSREKKESFPLTVTSAQKNPTAFYLCASMATGELGTDTQYFGPGTRLTVL.

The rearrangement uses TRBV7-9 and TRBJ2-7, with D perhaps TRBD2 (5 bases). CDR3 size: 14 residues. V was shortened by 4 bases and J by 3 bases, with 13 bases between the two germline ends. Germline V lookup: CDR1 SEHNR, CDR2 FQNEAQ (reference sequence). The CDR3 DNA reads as TGTGCCAGCAGCTCTAACTTTGGACTCTACGAGCAGTACTTC. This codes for CASSSNFGLYEQYF.

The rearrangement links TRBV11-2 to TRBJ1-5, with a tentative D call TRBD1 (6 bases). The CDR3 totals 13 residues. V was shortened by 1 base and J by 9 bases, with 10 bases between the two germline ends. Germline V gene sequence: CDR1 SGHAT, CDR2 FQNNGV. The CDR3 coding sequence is TGTGCCAGCAGCTTAGGGGGGGGGCGGCCCCAGCATTTT. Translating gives CASSLGGGRPQHF.

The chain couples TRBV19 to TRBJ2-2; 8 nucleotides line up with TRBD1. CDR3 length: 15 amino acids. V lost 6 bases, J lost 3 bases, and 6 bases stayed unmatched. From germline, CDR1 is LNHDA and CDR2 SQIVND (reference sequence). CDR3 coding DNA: TGTGCCAGTAGCCCCCGGACAGGGCACACCGGGGAGCTGTTTTTT. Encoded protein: CASSPRTGHTGELFF.

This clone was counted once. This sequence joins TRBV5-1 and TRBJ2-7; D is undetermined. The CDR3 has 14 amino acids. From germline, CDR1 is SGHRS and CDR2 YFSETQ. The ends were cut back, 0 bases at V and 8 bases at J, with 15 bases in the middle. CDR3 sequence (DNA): TGCGCCAGCAGCTTGGGTCAGTCTAGAGAAAAGCAGTACTTC. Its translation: CASSLGQSREKQYF.

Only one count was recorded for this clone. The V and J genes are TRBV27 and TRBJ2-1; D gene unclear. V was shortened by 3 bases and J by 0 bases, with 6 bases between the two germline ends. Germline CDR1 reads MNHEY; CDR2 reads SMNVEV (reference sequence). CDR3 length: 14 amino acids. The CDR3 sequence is CASSFAGSYNEQFF. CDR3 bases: TGTGCCAGCAGTTTTGCTGGCTCCTACAATGAGCAGTTCTTC.

CDR3 nucleotides: TGTGCCAGTCACCTAGCGGGAGGGCCGAGTGAGCAGTTCTTC. This codes for CASHLAGGPSEQFF. The rearrangement joins TRBV28 to TRBJ2-1; 12 nucleotides align to TRBD2. The CDR3 spans 14 residues. V dropped 9 bases and J dropped 9; count of bases not matched to a gene: 9. Germline lookup yields CDR1 MDHEN and CDR2 SYDVKM.

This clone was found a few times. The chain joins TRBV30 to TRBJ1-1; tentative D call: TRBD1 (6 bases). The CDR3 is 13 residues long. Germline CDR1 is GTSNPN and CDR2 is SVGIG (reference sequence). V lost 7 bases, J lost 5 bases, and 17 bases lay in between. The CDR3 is CAFLPQRGTEAFF. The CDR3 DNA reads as TGTGCCTTTTTGCCTCAGAGGGGGACTGAAGCTTTCTTT.

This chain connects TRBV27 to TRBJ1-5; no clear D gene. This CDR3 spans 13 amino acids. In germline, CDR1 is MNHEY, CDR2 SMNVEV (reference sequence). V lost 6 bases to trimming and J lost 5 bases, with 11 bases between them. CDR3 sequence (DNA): TGTGCCAGCAGGGTCGACGGGGATCAGCCCCAGCATTTT. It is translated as CASRVDGDQPQHF.

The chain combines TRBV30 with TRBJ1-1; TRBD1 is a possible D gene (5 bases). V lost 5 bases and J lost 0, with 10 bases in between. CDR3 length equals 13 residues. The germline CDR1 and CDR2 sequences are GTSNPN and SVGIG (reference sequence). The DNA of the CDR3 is TGTGCCTGGGCCCCGGGGGTGAACACTGAAGCTTTCTTT. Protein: CAWAPGVNTEAFF. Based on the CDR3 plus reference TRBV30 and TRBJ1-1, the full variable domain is SQTIHQWPATLVQPVGSPLSLECTVEGTSNPNLYWYRQAAGRGLQLLFYSVGIGQISSEVPQNLSASRPQDRQFILSSKKLLLSDSGFYLCAWAPGVNTEAFFGQGTRLTVV.

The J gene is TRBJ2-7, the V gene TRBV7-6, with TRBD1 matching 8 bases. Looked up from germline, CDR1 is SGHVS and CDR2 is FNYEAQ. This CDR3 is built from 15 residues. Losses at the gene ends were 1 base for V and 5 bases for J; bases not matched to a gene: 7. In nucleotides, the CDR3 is TGTGCCAGCAGCTTAGGGCAGGGGGCGCGTCACGAGCAGTACTTC. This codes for CASSLGQGARHEQYF.

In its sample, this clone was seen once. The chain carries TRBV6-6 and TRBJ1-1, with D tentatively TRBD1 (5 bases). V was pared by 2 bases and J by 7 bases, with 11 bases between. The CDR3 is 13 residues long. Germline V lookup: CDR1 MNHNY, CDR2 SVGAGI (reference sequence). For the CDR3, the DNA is TGTGCCAGCAGTTACCAGGATAGGGGTGAAGCTTTCTTT. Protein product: CASSYQDRGEAFF.

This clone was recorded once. CDR3 sequence (DNA): TGCGCCAGCAGCCAGGGGTGGGCGGCCGAGCAGTACTTC. Its translation: CASSQGWAAEQYF. The chain uses TRBV4-1 and TRBJ2-7; D is uncertain. Trimming left V 3 bases short and J 6 bases short, with 12 bases between. The germline V gene encodes CDR1 MGHRA and CDR2 YSYEKL. The CDR3 loop spans 13 amino acids.

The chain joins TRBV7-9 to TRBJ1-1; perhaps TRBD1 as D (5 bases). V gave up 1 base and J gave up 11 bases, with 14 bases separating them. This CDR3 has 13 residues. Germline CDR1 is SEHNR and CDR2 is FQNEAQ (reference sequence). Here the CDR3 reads CASSLEGAVGAFF. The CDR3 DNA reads TGTGCCAGCAGCTTAGAAGGGGCAGTTGGGGCTTTCTTT. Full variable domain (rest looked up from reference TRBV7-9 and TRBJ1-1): DTGVSQNPRHKITKRGQNVTFRCDPISEHNRLYWYRQTLGQGPEFLTYFQNEAQLEKSRLLSDRFSAERPKGSFSTLEIQRTEQGDSAMYLCASSLEGAVGAFFGQGTRLTVV.

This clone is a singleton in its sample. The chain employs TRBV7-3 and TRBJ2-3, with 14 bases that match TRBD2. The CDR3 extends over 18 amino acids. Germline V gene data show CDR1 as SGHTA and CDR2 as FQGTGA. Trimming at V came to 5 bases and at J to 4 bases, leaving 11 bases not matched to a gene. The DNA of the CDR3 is TGTGCCAGCAGCCGTGGACTAGCGGGAGGTGACGGCCCAGATACGCAGTATTTT. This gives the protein CASSRGLAGGDGPDTQYF.